The T cell receptor (beta chain) described here comes from a study of shared clonotypes between healthy human individuals. The study's findings and limits: The low donor count limited represented genetic and exposure-history diversity. Among donors, clonotype sharing was expected to be affected by sequencing depth. As a rule, naive subsets had a larger estimated richness than memory subsets.

Assay: immunoSEQ multiplex PCR; the TCRdb copy retains only in-frame clones and omits some. Seen here are around 2.3 million clones, approximately 94% observed once, and the top ten hold roughly 0.13%. J lost 7 bases, V lost 6 bases, and 26 bases had no gene match. The CDR3 runs to 19 residues. Points on this clone: Its specificity is unknown.

Sequencing used naive CD4+ T cells sorted from blood. Documented subset: CD45RA+ positively selected. The rearrangement links TRBV5-3 to TRBJ2-7; 9 nucleotides line up with TRBD2. TRBV5-3 is marked as an open reading frame, function uncertain. This sequence originates from a man younger than 30 in good health. The CDR3 spells CARTSFVTSGPSVRQEQYF. The CDR3 DNA follows: TGTGCCAGAACCTCCTTCGTGACTAGCGGACCGTCTGTTCGTCAGGAGCAGTACTTC.